The 17 T cell receptor beta chains given below trace back to one sample, sequenced in a study of beta chain features in type 1 diabetes. Points from the study as a whole: Type 1 diabetes patients had TCRB CDR3s that were shorter (moderately but significantly so) in all four CD4+ subsets.

These receptors' antigens are unknown. The study reverse transcribed the entire isolated RNA, so it sequenced expressed TCRB transcripts. Clones were read by immunoSEQ multiplex PCR, and TCRdb kept only the in-frame ones, dropping some. The sample shows about 650,000 clones, around 12% of them seen only once. Sequencing was performed on naive CD4+ T cells from blood. Source of these receptors: a man in his thirties or forties with type 1 diabetes.

The V call is TRBV10-3, the J call TRBJ2-2; 8 bases map to TRBD1. The V and J ends lost 8 bases and 1 base, in that order; junction bases with no gene match: 9. CDR1 and CDR2 (germline): ENHRY, SYGVKD. The CDR3 is 16 amino acids. In DNA form, the CDR3 reads TGTGCCATCCCTGTTGCTGACAGGGGGAACACCGGGGAGCTGTTTTTT. Its protein product is CAIPVADRGNTGELFF.

This clone was recorded a few times. The chain links TRBV14 to TRBJ2-1, with D possibly TRBD2 on 5 matching bases. CDR3 length equals 18 residues. Trimming took off 0 bases at V and 0 bases at J, with 15 bases between the two ends. Germline assignment: CDR1 SGHDN and CDR2 FVKESK. This CDR3 is CASSQDLDFGSSYNEQFF. The CDR3 DNA reads TGTGCCAGCAGCCAAGATTTGGACTTTGGTAGCTCCTACAATGAGCAGTTCTTC.

This clone was counted a few times. The chain couples TRBV28 to TRBJ2-1, with 16 bases lining up with TRBD2. The CDR3 has 21 amino acids. CDR1 and CDR2 (germline): MDHEN, SYDVKM. The ends lost 6 bases at V and 4 bases at J; junction bases unmatched: 18. The CDR3 DNA follows: TGTGCCAGCAGGCCCACTTTTCTTTCGGGACTAGCGGGGGGGAGGTACAATGAGCAGTTCTTC. It is translated as CASRPTFLSGLAGGRYNEQFF.

V is TRBV14 and J is TRBJ2-5, with 8 bases aligning to TRBD1. CDR1 and CDR2 (germline): SGHDN, FVKESK. V gave up 4 bases and J gave up 5 bases; unmatched junction bases: 6. The CDR3 loop spans 14 amino acids. The CDR3, as DNA: TGTGCCAGCAGCCGTACGACAGGGGTTGAGACCCAGTACTTC. Translating it yields CASSRTTGVETQYF.

This clone was recorded a few times. The chain joins TRBV5-4 to TRBJ1-5; D gene unclear. V lost 4 bases and J lost 8, with 4 bases in between. The CDR3 is 10 amino acids. CDR1 SGHNT and CDR2 YYREEE come from the germline V gene (reference sequence). CDR3 protein: CASSPEPQHF. In DNA form, the CDR3 reads TGTGCCAGCAGCCCTGAGCCCCAGCATTTT.

In nucleotides, the CDR3 is TGTGCCAGTAGGCTTGCACAGGGGACCGGGGAGCTGTTTTTT. Protein sequence: CASRLAQGTGELFF. V gene TRBV19 combines with J gene TRBJ2-2; the match to TRBD1 covers 7 bases. The CDR3 contains 14 residues. Germline V gene lookup returns CDR1 LNHDA and CDR2 SQIVND (reference sequence). The junction had 6 bases not matched to a gene; V was cut back by 6 bases and J by 5 bases. Full variable domain (missing parts from reference TRBV19 and TRBJ2-2): DGGITQSPKYLFRKEGQNVTLSCEQNLNHDAMYWYRQDPGQGLRLIYYSQIVNDFQKGDIAEGYSVSREKKESFPLTVTSAQKNPTAFYLCASRLAQGTGELFFGEGSRLTVL.

This clone has at least ten counts. The chain links TRBV2 to TRBJ2-1; D not certain. The V gene's germline CDR1 is SNHLY and CDR2 FYNNEI. This CDR3 spans 10 amino acids. With 3 bases removed from V and 9 bases from J, the gap between germline ends came to 3 bases. The CDR3 here is CASSEAEQFF. For the CDR3, the DNA is TGTGCCAGCAGTGAGGCTGAGCAGTTCTTC.

This clone showed up just a few times. The rearrangement links TRBV9 to TRBJ1-4; 10 bases are a match to TRBD1. Looked up from germline, CDR1 is SGDLS and CDR2 is YYNGEE. V was clipped by 3 bases and J by 3 bases; unmatched bases: 2. The CDR3 contains 15 residues. CDR3 region: CASSGQGAANEKLFF. DNA for the CDR3: TGTGCCAGCAGCGGACAGGGGGCAGCTAATGAAAAACTGTTTTTT.

This rearrangement joins TRBV5-1 to TRBJ2-1; 8 bases line up with TRBD1. Germline lookup yields CDR1 SGHRS and CDR2 YFSETQ. This CDR3 comprises 15 residues. The junction had 11 bases not matched to a gene; V was cut back by 6 bases and J by 6 bases. In nucleotides, the CDR3 is TGCGCCAGCACCCCAGGACAGGGCTCTGTCAATGAGCAGTTCTTC. Encoded protein: CASTPGQGSVNEQFF.

The chain carries TRBV14 and TRBJ1-2; 8 bases align to TRBD1. This CDR3 is 15 amino acids long. The ends lost 0 bases at V and 6 bases at J; junction bases unmatched: 6. CDR1 and CDR2 (germline): SGHDN, FVKESK. For the CDR3, the DNA is TGTGCCAGCAGCCAAGATCCAAGGACAGGGCATGGCTACACCTTC. Its protein is CASSQDPRTGHGYTF.

This clone was recorded a few times. The rearrangement uses TRBV30 and TRBJ1-4; the D is unclear. In germline, CDR1 is GTSNPN, CDR2 SVGIG (reference sequence). V lost 2 bases and J 0 bases, leaving 10 bases between the germline ends. This CDR3 has 15 residues. Written as DNA, the CDR3 is TGTGCCTGGAGTCCCCCTGGGGCAACTAATGAAAAACTGTTTTTT. It specifies CAWSPPGATNEKLFF.

As to this clone: Distinct nucleotide sequences in the sample also encode this CDR3. The chain carries TRBV30 and TRBJ2-3; no clear D gene. V shed 0 bases and J shed 5 bases, with 3 bases lying between them. This CDR3 comprises 11 residues. Germline values: CDR1 GTSNPN, CDR2 SVGIG (reference sequence). The CDR3 sequence: CAWSVVDTQYF. The CDR3 bases are TGTGCCTGGAGTGTAGTAGATACGCAGTATTTT. Full variable domain (outside the CDR3, taken from reference TRBV30 and TRBJ2-3): SQTIHQWPATLVQPVGSPLSLECTVEGTSNPNLYWYRQAAGRGLQLLFYSVGIGQISSEVPQNLSASRPQDRQFILSSKKLLLSDSGFYLCAWSVVDTQYFGPGTRLTVL.

The sample holds a few counts of this clone. V gene TRBV10-2 combines with J gene TRBJ1-6, with a possible D match to TRBD1 (5 bases). Trimming removed 3 bases from V and 9 bases from J, with 15 bases in between. The germline CDR1 and CDR2 sequences are WSHSY and SAAADI. This CDR3 is built from 15 residues. The CDR3 loop reads CASSEQARRGSPLHF. The CDR3 DNA is TGCGCCAGCAGTGAACAGGCCAGGAGGGGTTCACCCCTCCACTTT.

The chain links TRBV7-6 to TRBJ1-4, with D perhaps matching TRBD1 (5 bases). Germline loops: CDR1 SGHVS, CDR2 FNYEAQ. This CDR3 has 15 residues. V was shortened by 7 bases and J by 8 bases, with 20 bases between the two germline ends. CDR3 in DNA: TGTGCCAGCATCCGAGGGGCCCTCCCTCGGGAAAAACTGTTTTTT. Amino acid sequence: CASIRGALPREKLFF.

The rearrangement links TRBV5-1 to TRBJ2-1; 9 bases fit TRBD2. CDR1 SGHRS and CDR2 YFSETQ come from the germline V gene. There are 17 residues in the CDR3. J was trimmed by 0 bases and V by 0 bases; bases with no gene match: 4. CDR3 loop: CASSLVAGASSYNEQFF. CDR3 sequence (DNA): TGCGCCAGCAGCTTGGTAGCGGGGGCTAGCTCCTACAATGAGCAGTTCTTC. The entire variable domain, with the rest obtained from reference TRBV5-1 and TRBJ2-1, is as follows: KAGVTQTPRYLIKTRGQQVTLSCSPISGHRSVSWYQQTPGQGLQFLFEYFSETQRNKGNFPGRFSGRQFSNSRSEMNVSTLELGDSALYLCASSLVAGASSYNEQFFGPGTRLTVL.

This clone was found a few times. The chain combines TRBV2 with TRBJ2-1; TRBD2 is a possible D gene (6 bases). Looked up from germline, CDR1 is SNHLY and CDR2 is FYNNEI. The CDR3 sequence is 13 residues long. The germline V and J ends were trimmed by 7 bases and 4 bases, with 11 bases remaining between them. Here the CDR3 DNA reads TGTGCCAGCACTCGACTAGAATACAATGAGCAGTTCTTC. This encodes CASTRLEYNEQFF.

This clone was found a few times. This chain uses TRBV30 with TRBJ2-1, with 8 bases that match TRBD1. CDR1 and CDR2 (germline): GTSNPN, SVGIG (reference sequence). The V segment lost 4 bases and the J segment 2 bases; nucleotides outside the gene matches: 4. This CDR3 contains 14 residues. The CDR3 reads CAWKTGATYNEQFF. CDR3 in DNA: TGTGCCTGGAAGACAGGGGCCACCTACAATGAGCAGTTCTTC. The entire variable domain, with the rest obtained from reference TRBV30 and TRBJ2-1, is as follows: SQTIHQWPATLVQPVGSPLSLECTVEGTSNPNLYWYRQAAGRGLQLLFYSVGIGQISSEVPQNLSASRPQDRQFILSSKKLLLSDSGFYLCAWKTGATYNEQFFGPGTRLTVL.